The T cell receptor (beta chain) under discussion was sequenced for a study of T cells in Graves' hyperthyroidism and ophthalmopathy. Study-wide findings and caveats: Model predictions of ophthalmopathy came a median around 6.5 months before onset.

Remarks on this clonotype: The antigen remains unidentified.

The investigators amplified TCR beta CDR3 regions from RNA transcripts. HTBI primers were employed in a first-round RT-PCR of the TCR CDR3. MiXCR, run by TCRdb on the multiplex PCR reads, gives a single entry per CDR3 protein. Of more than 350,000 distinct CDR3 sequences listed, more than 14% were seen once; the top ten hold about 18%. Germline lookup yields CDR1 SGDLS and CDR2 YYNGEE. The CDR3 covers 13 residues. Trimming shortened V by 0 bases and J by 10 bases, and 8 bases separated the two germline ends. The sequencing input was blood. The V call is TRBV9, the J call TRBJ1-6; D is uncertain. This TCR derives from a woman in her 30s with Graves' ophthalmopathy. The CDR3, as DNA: TGTGCCAGCAGCGTAGCTGCGGAATCACCCCTCCACTTT. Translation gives CASSVAAESPLHF.